This T cell receptor beta chain was identified during a study of T cell responses to AZD1222 COVID-19 vaccine. The CDR3 contains 13 residues. From germline, CDR1 is SEHNR and CDR2 FQNEAQ (reference sequence). V gave up 6 bases and J gave up 5 bases, with 12 bases separating them. The repertoire was sequenced with immunoSEQ multiplex PCR; TCRdb's copy has only in-frame clones and lacks some. The table records under 150,000 clones, about 91% of them present only once. V is TRBV7-9 and J is TRBJ2-3; D possibly corresponds to TRBD2 (5 bases). The origin of this receptor is an adult who received the AZD1222 COVID-19 vaccine. The sample was peripheral blood, taken 28 days after the second AZD1222 dose. The CDR3 loop is CASSVREKDTQYF. CDR3 nucleotides: TGTGCCAGCAGTGTGAGGGAAAAAGATACGCAGTATTTT.